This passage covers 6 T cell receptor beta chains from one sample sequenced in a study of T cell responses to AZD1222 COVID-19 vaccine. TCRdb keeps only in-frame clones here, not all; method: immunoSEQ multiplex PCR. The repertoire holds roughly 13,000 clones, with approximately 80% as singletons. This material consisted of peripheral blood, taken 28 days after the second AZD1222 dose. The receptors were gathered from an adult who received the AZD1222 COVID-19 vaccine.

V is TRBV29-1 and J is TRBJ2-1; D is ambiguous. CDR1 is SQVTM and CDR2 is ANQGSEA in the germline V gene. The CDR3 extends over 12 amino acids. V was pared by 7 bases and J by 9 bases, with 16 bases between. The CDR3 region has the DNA TGCAGCGGCCTAGGCCCAGGCGGTGAGCAGTTCTTC. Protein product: CSGLGPGGEQFF.

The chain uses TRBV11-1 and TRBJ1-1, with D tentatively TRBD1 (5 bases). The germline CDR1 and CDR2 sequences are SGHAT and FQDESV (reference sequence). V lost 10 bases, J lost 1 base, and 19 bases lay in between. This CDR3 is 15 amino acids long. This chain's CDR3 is CATASGGGGNTEAFF. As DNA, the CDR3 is TGTGCCACCGCCTCTGGGGGGGGAGGGAACACTGAAGCTTTCTTT.

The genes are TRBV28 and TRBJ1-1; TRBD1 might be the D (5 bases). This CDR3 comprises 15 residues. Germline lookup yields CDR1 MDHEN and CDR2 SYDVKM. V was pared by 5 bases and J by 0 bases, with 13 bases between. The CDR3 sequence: CASSQPRRVNTEAFF. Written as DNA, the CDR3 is TGTGCCAGCAGTCAGCCCCGCAGGGTGAACACTGAAGCTTTCTTT.

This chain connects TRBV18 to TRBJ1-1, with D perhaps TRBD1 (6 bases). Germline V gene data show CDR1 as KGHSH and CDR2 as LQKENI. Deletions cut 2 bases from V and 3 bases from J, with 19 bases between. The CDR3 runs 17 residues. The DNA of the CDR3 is TGTGCCAGCTCACCAGGGTATGCTGCGAGGGGGGACACTGAAGCTTTCTTT. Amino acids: CASSPGYAARGDTEAFF.

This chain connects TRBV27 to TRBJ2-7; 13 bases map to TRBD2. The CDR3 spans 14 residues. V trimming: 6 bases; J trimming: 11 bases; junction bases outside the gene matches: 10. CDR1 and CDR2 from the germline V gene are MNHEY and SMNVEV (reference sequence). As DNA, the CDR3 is TGTGCCAGCAGCCTCCGGGGACTAGCGGGGCGGGAGTACTTC. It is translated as CASSLRGLAGREYF.

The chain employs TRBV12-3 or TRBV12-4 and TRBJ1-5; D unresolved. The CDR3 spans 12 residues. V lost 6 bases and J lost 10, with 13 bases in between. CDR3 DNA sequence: TGTGCCAGCAGCGAGGGATCTAGCCCCCAGCATTTT. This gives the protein CASSEGSSPQHF.